A single sample gave rise to the 10 T cell receptor beta chains below, sequenced in a study of T-cell memory formation after mild COVID-19. TCRdb redid the calling of the 5' RACE reads with MiXCR, one entry per CDR3 protein. Among around 50,000 distinct CDR3 sequences listed, approximately 12% were seen once. The specimen was PBMCs or a T cell subset sorted from them (not recorded which). These receptors were taken from a man aged 18 to 29 who had mild COVID-19 (a few samples of this study predate the infection). Cell type and time point are not known.

This clonotype has just a few counts. The gene calls are TRBV7-9 and TRBJ1-2, with unresolved D. The V gene's germline CDR1 is SEHNR and CDR2 FQNEAQ (reference sequence). This CDR3 comprises 13 residues. V lost 4 bases and J 4 bases, leaving 10 bases between the germline ends. The CDR3 DNA follows: TGTGCCAGCAGCTACATTGAGCGCTATGGCTACACCTTC. Translation gives CASSYIERYGYTF.

The sample holds a few counts of this clonotype. The V and J genes are TRBV6-6 and TRBJ2-3, with D perhaps TRBD2 (7 bases). Germline lookup yields CDR1 MNHNY and CDR2 SVGAGI (reference sequence). Between the trimmed V and J ends, which lost 5 bases and 5 bases, there was a span of 17 bases. CDR3 length: 15 amino acids. The CDR3 here is CASSPLAGALDTQYF. CDR3 in DNA: TGTGCCAGCAGTCCTTTGGCGGGGGCCCTAGATACGCAGTATTTT.

The rearrangement uses TRBV5-1 and TRBJ2-1; the D call may be TRBD1 or TRBD2 (5 bases each). The CDR3 is made up of 15 amino acids. The germline gives CDR1 SGHRS, CDR2 YFSETQ. The V gene lost 4 bases and the J gene lost 6 bases, with 17 bases spanning the gap. The CDR3 reads CASSPLSGPSNEQFF. The CDR3, as DNA: TGCGCCAGCAGCCCGCTTTCGGGGCCCTCCAATGAGCAGTTCTTC. Using reference TRBV5-1 and TRBJ2-1 for the parts outside the CDR3, the full variable domain is KAGVTQTPRYLIKTRGQQVTLSCSPISGHRSVSWYQQTPGQGLQFLFEYFSETQRNKGNFPGRFSGRQFSNSRSEMNVSTLELGDSALYLCASSPLSGPSNEQFFGPGTRLTVL.

This chain joins TRBV3-1 and TRBJ1-1; TRBD1 matches at 10 bases. Germline-derived CDR1 and CDR2 are LGHDT and YNNKEL (reference sequence). The junction had 7 bases not matched to a gene; V was cut back by 1 base and J by 5 bases. The CDR3 runs to 16 residues. The CDR3 bases are TGTGCCAGCAGCCAAGCCATCGGACAGGGGGTAACTGAAGCTTTCTTT. It encodes CASSQAIGQGVTEAFF.

This clonotype has only a few counts. This chain links TRBV9 with TRBJ2-3; 10 bases are a match to TRBD2. Losses at the gene ends were 5 bases for V and 6 bases for J; bases not matched to a gene: 15. This CDR3 is built from 17 residues. Germline V gene lookup returns CDR1 SGDLS and CDR2 YYNGEE. The CDR3 DNA follows: TGTGCCAGCAGTGCACTGTCTAGCGGGGGTGGTAGGGATACGCAGTATTTT. It is translated as CASSALSSGGGRDTQYF.

The chain has TRBV9 and TRBJ2-1, with a possible D match to TRBD1 (6 bases). Trimming took off 3 bases at V and 0 bases at J, with 13 bases between the two ends. From germline, CDR1 is SGDLS and CDR2 YYNGEE. CDR3 size: 16 residues. The CDR3: CASSAPRQVSYNEQFF. CDR3 sequence (DNA): TGTGCCAGCAGCGCCCCCAGACAGGTCTCCTACAATGAGCAGTTCTTC.

The chain links TRBV6-5 to TRBJ1-1; 7 nucleotides agree with TRBD1. Per germline, CDR1 MNHEY and CDR2 SVGAGI. The CDR3 loop spans 14 amino acids. Unmatched junction bases numbered 8, after V lost 6 bases and J lost 4 bases. The CDR3 sequence is CASRLQGMGTEAFF. For the CDR3, the DNA is TGTGCCAGCAGATTACAGGGGATGGGCACTGAAGCTTTCTTT.

The chain uses TRBV20-1 and TRBJ2-5; the D is unclear. Trimming cost V 5 bases and J 7 bases, with 20 bases left between them. Germline V gene sequence: CDR1 DFQATT, CDR2 SNEGSKA (reference sequence). CDR3 length equals 14 residues. The CDR3 sequence is CSAPGFGGSGTQYF. Written as DNA, the CDR3 is TGCAGTGCTCCCGGATTTGGCGGTTCGGGGACCCAGTACTTC.

This clonotype was picked up many times. This sequence joins TRBV6-2 or TRBV6-3 and TRBJ1-5, with 7 bases that match TRBD1. The germline V gene has CDR1 MNHEY and CDR2 SVGEGT. This CDR3 has 15 residues. V dropped 3 bases and J dropped 7; count of bases not matched to a gene: 9. CDR3 region: CASSYHERTGQPQHF. DNA of the CDR3: TGTGCCAGCAGTTATCACGAACGGACAGGCCAGCCCCAGCATTTT.

The V call is TRBV6-2 or TRBV6-3, the J call TRBJ1-1; the D is unclear. Germline V gene data show CDR1 as MNHEY and CDR2 as SVGEGT. This CDR3 is built from 13 residues. V was shortened by 2 bases and J by 4 bases, with 8 bases between the two germline ends. The CDR3 bases are TGTGCCAGCAGTTACGTGCCCACCACTGAAGCTTTCTTT. Translated: CASSYVPTTEAFF.